This T cell receptor (beta chain) was identified in a study of T-cell reconstitution after alpha-beta-depleted transplantation in children. This clonotype was seen at least ten times. The TCRbeta library was prepared with unique molecular identifiers. TCRdb redid the calling of the PCR reads with MiXCR, one entry per CDR3 protein. Here the sample spans some 110,000 distinct CDR3 sequences, 10% being singletons. The CDR3 contains 17 residues. CDR1 and CDR2 (germline): MNHEY, SMNVEV (reference sequence). With 3 bases removed from V and 0 bases from J, the gap between germline ends came to 16 bases. The V gene is TRBV27, the J gene TRBJ2-3; D possibly corresponds to TRBD2 (6 bases). Source: PBMCs, taken before TCRalphabeta/CD19-depleted stem cell transplant. The receptor was derived from a boy aged 2 to 10 with acute lymphoblastic leukemia, due to receive a stem cell transplant. CDR3 region: CASSLASGGDSTDTQYF. The CDR3 DNA reads TGTGCCAGCAGTTTGGCCAGCGGAGGGGATAGCACAGATACGCAGTATTTT.